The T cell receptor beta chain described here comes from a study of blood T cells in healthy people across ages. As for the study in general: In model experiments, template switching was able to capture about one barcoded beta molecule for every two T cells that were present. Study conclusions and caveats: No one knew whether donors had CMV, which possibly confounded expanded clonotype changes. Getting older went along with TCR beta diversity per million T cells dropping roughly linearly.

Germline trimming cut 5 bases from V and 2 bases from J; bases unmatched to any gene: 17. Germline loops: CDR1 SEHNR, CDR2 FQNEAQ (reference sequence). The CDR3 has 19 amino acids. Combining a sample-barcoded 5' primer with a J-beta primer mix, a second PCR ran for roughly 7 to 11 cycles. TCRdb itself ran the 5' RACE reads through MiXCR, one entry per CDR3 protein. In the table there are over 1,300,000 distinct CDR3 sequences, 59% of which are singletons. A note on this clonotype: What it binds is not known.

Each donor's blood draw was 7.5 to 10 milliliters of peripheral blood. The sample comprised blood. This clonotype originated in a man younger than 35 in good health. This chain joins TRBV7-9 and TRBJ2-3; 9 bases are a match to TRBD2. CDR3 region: CASSQQLPRLAGSTDTQYF. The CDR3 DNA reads TGTGCCAGCAGCCAACAGCTTCCCCGGCTAGCGGGGTCCACAGATACGCAGTATTTT. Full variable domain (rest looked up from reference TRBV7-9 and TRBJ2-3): DTGVSQNPRHKITKRGQNVTFRCDPISEHNRLYWYRQTLGQGPEFLTYFQNEAQLEKSRLLSDRFSAERPKGSFSTLEIQRTEQGDSAMYLCASSQQLPRLAGSTDTQYFGPGTRLTVL.